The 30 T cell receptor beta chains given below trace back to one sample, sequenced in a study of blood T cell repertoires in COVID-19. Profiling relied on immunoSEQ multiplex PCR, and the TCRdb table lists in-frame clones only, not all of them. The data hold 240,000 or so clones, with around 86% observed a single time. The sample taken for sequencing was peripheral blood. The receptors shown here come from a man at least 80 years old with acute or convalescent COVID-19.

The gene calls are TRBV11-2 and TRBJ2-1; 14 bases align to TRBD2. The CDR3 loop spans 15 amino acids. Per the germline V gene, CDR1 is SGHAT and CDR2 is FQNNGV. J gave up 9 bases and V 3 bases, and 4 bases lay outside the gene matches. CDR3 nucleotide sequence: TGTGCCAGCAGCTTGGGACTAGCGGGAGTGGGTGAGCAGTTCTTC. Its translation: CASSLGLAGVGEQFF.

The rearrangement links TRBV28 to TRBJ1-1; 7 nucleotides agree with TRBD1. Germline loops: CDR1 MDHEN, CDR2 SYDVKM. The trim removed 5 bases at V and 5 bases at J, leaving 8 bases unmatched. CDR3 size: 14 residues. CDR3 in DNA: TGTGCCAGCAGTATACAGGGGATAAGGACTGAAGCTTTCTTT. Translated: CASSIQGIRTEAFF.

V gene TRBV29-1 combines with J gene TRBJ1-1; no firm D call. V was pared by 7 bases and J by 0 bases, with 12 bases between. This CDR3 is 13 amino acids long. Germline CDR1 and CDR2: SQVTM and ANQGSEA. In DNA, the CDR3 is TGCAGCGCCTGGCGGCAGATGAACACTGAAGCTTTCTTT. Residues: CSAWRQMNTEAFF. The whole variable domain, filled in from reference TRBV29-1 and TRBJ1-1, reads SAVISQKPSRDICQRGTSLTIQCQVDSQVTMMFWYRQQPGQSLTLIATANQGSEATYESGFVIDKFPISRPNLTFSTLTVSNMSPEDSSIYLCSAWRQMNTEAFFGQGTRLTVV.

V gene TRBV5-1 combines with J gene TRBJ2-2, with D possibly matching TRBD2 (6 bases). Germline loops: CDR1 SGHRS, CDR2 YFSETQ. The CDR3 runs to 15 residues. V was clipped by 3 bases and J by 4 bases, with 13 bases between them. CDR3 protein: CASSWSGEGTGELFF. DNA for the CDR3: TGCGCCAGCAGCTGGTCGGGGGAAGGCACCGGGGAGCTGTTTTTT. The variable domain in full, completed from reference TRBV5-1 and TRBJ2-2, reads KAGVTQTPRYLIKTRGQQVTLSCSPISGHRSVSWYQQTPGQGLQFLFEYFSETQRNKGNFPGRFSGRQFSNSRSEMNVSTLELGDSALYLCASSWSGEGTGELFFGEGSRLTVL.

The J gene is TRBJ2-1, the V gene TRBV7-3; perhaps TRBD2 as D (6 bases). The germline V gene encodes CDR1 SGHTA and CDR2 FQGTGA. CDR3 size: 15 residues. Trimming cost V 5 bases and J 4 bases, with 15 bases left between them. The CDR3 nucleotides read TGTGCCAGCAGCCCCACGGGAGCTTTTTACAATGAGCAGTTCTTC. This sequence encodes CASSPTGAFYNEQFF.

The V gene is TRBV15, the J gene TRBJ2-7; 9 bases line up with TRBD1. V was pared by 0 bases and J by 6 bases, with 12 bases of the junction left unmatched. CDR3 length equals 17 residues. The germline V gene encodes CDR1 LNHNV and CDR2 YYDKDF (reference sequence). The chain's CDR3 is CATSRERPGTGLGEQYF. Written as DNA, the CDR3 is TGTGCCACCAGCAGAGAGCGACCCGGGACAGGGCTTGGCGAGCAGTACTTC.

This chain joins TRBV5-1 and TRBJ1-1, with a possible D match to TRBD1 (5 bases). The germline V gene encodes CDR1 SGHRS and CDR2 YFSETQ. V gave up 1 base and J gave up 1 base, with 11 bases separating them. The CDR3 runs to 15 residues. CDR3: CASSLRGVANTEAFF. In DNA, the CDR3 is TGCGCCAGCAGCTTGCGGGGGGTGGCGAACACTGAAGCTTTCTTT. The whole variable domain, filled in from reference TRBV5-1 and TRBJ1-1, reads KAGVTQTPRYLIKTRGQQVTLSCSPISGHRSVSWYQQTPGQGLQFLFEYFSETQRNKGNFPGRFSGRQFSNSRSEMNVSTLELGDSALYLCASSLRGVANTEAFFGQGTRLTVV.

The CDR3 DNA follows: TGTGCCAGCAGCGCCGGGACAGGGGGGTTGAACACTGAAGCTTTCTTT. Its protein is CASSAGTGGLNTEAFF. The chain is built from TRBV11-3 and TRBJ1-1; 11 bases fit TRBD1. The CDR3 has 16 amino acids. Germline CDR1 and CDR2: SGHNT and YENEEA. Germline trimming cut 5 bases from V and 0 bases from J; bases unmatched to any gene: 5.

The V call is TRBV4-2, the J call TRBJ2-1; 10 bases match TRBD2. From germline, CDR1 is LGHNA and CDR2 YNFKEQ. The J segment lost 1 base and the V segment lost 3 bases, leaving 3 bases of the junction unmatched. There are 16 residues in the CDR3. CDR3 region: CASSQVAGGSYNEQFF. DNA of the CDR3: TGTGCCAGCAGCCAGGTAGCGGGAGGTTCCTACAATGAGCAGTTCTTC.

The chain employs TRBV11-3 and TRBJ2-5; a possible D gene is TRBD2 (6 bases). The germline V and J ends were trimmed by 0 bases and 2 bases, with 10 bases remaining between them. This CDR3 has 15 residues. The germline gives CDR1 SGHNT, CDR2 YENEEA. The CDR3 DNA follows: TGTGCCAGCAGCTTAGATTCGCGGGGTCAAGAGACCCAGTACTTC. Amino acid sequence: CASSLDSRGQETQYF.

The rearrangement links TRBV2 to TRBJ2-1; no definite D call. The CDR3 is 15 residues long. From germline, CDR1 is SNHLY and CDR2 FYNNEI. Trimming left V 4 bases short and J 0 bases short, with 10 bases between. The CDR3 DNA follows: TGTGCCAGCAGTGGAGAACTATCCTCCTACAATGAGCAGTTCTTC. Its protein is CASSGELSSYNEQFF.

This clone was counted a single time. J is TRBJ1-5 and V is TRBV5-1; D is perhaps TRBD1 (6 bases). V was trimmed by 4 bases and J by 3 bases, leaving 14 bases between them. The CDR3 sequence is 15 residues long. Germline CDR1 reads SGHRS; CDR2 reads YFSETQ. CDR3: CASSPTGPDNQPQHF. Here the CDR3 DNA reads TGCGCCAGCAGCCCGACAGGTCCCGACAATCAGCCCCAGCATTTT.

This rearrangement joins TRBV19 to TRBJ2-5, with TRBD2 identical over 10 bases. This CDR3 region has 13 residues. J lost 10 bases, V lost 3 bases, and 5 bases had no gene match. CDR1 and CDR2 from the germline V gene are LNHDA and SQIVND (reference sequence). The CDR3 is CASSILAGVNQYF. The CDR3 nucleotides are TGTGCCAGTAGTATTCTAGCGGGAGTTAACCAGTACTTC.

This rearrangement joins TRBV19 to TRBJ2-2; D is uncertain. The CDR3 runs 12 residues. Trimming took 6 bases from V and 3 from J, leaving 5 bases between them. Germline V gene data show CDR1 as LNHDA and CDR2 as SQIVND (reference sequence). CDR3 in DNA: TGTGCCAGTAGACAGTACACCGGGGAGCTGTTTTTT. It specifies CASRQYTGELFF.

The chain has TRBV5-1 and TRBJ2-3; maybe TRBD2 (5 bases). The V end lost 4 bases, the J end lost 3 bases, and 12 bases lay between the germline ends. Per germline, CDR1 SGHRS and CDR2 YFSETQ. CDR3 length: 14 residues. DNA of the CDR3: TGCGCCAGCAGCATGCTCGGGGATACAGATACGCAGTATTTT. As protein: CASSMLGDTDTQYF.

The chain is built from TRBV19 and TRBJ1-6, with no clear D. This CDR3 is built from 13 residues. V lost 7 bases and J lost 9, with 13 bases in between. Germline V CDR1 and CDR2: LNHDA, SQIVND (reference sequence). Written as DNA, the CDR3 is TGTGCCAGTACGTCGGCCTGGAGTTCACCCCTCCACTTT. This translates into CASTSAWSSPLHF.

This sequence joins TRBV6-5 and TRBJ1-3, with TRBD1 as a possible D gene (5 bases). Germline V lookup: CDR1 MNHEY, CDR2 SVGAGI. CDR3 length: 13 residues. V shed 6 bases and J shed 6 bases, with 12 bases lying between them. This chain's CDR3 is CASRDTGENTIYF. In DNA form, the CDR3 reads TGTGCCAGCAGGGACACAGGTGAAAACACCATATATTTT.

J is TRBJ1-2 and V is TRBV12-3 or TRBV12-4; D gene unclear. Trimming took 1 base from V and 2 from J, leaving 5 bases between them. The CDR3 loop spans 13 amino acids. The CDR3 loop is CASSLGENYGYTF. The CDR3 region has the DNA TGTGCCAGCAGTTTAGGGGAGAACTATGGCTACACCTTC.

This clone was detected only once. The CDR3 DNA sequence: TGCGCCAGCAGTGTCGGCTCTAGCGGACAAGAGACCCAGTACTTC. Translation: CASSVGSSGQETQYF. This sequence joins TRBV5-1 and TRBJ2-5; 7 bases are shared with TRBD2. V gave up 5 bases and J gave up 2 bases; unmatched junction bases: 9. The CDR3 has 15 residues. Germline values: CDR1 SGHRS, CDR2 YFSETQ. The variable domain in full, with the rest retrieved from reference TRBV5-1 and TRBJ2-5, is KAGVTQTPRYLIKTRGQQVTLSCSPISGHRSVSWYQQTPGQGLQFLFEYFSETQRNKGNFPGRFSGRQFSNSRSEMNVSTLELGDSALYLCASSVGSSGQETQYFGPGTRLLVL.

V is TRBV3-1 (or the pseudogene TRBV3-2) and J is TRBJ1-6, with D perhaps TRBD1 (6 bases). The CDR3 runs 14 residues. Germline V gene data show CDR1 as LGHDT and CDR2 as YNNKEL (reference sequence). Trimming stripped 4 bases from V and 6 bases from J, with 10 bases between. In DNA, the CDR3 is TGTGCCAGCAGCCTCGGACAGATTAATTCACCCCTCCACTTT. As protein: CASSLGQINSPLHF.

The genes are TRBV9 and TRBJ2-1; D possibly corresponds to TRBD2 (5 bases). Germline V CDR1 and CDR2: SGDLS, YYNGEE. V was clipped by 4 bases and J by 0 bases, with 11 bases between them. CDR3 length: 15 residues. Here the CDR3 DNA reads TGTGCCAGCAGCCCTTTAGGGAGCTCCTACAATGAGCAGTTCTTC. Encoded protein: CASSPLGSSYNEQFF.

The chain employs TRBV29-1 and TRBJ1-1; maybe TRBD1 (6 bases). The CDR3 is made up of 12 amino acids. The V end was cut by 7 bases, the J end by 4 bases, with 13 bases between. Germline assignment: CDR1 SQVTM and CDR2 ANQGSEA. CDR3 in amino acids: CSADRSSTEAFF. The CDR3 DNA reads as TGCAGCGCTGACAGGTCCAGCACTGAAGCTTTCTTT.

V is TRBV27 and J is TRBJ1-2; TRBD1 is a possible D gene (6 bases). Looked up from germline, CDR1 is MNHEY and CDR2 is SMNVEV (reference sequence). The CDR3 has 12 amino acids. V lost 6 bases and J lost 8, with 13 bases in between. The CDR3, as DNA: TGTGCCAGCAGGGGAACAGGGCAAGGCTACACCTTC. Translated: CASRGTGQGYTF.

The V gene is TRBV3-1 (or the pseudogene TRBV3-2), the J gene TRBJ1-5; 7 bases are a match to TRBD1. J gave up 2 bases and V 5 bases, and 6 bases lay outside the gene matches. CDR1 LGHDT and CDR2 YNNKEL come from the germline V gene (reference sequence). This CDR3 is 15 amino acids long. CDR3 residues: CASSLTGMGNQPQHF. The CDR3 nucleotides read TGTGCCAGCAGCTTGACAGGGATGGGCAATCAGCCCCAGCATTTT.

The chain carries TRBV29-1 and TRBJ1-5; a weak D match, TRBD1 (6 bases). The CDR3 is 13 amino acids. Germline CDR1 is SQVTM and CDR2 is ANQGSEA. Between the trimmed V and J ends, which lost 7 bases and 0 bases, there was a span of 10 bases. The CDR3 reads CSAGQNSNQPQHF. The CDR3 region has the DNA TGCAGCGCCGGACAGAATAGCAATCAGCCCCAGCATTTT. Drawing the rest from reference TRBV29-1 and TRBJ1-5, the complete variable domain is SAVISQKPSRDICQRGTSLTIQCQVDSQVTMMFWYRQQPGQSLTLIATANQGSEATYESGFVIDKFPISRPNLTFSTLTVSNMSPEDSSIYLCSAGQNSNQPQHFGDGTRLSIL.

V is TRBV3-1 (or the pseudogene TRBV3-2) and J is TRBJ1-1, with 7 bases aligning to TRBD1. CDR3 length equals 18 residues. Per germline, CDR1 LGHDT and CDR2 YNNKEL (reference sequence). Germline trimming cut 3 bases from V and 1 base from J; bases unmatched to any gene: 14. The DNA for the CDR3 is TGTGCCAGCAGCCACGGACCGAGCAGGGGGAGGAAGAACACTGAAGCTTTCTTT. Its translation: CASSHGPSRGRKNTEAFF.

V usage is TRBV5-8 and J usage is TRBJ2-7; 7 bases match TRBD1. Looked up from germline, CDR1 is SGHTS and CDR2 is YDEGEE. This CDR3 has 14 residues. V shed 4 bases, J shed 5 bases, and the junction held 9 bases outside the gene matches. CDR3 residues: CASSDDRVWNEQYF. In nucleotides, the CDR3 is TGTGCCAGCAGCGACGACAGGGTATGGAACGAGCAGTACTTC.

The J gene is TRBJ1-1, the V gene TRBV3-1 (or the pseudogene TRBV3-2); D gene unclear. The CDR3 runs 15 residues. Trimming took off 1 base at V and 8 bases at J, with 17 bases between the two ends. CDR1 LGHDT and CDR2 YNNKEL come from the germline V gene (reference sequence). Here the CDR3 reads CASSQGLGLVVEAFF. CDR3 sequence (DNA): TGTGCCAGCAGCCAAGGTTTGGGCCTCGTAGTGGAAGCTTTCTTT.

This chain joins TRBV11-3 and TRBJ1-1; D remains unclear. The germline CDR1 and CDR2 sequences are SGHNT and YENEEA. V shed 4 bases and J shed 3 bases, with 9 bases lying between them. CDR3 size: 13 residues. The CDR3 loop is CASSSTVDTEAFF. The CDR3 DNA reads TGTGCCAGCAGCTCCACAGTGGACACTGAAGCTTTCTTT.

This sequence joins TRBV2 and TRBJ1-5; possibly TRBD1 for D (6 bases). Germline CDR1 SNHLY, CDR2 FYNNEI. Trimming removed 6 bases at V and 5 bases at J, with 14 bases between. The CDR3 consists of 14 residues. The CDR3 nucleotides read TGTGCCAGCAGCGGACAGCGTGGGGATCAGCCCCAGCATTTT. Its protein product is CASSGQRGDQPQHF.